Listed below are T cell receptor beta chains from one sample, sequenced in a study of T cell responses to AZD1222 COVID-19 vaccine. Sequencing was performed with immunoSEQ multiplex PCR; in TCRdb, only in-frame clones are kept and a portion is missing. The data contain around 200,000 clones, over 80% of them singletons. This material consisted of peripheral blood, taken 28 days after the second dose of the MenACWY control vaccine. Receptors were obtained from an adult who received the MenACWY meningococcal vaccine as a control. The CDR3 runs from the conserved cysteine through the conserved F or W. The order of the fields is J gene, V gene, D gene, clone size, CDR3 DNA, CDR3 protein. A D gene is named only where the DNA matches it firmly. Clone size is given for some rows only: seen once, a few or many times, or a class if the clone is expanded.

j_gene: TRBJ1-5
v_gene: TRBV7-2
d_gene: .
abundance: .
CDR3nt: TGTGCCAGCAGCTTAGGCGTACAGAGCAATCAGCCCCAGCATTTT
CDR3aa: CASSLGVQSNQPQHF

j_gene: TRBJ1-1
v_gene: TRBV27
d_gene: .
abundance: .
CDR3nt: TGTGCCAGCAGTTCGTTGGGGGCAGGAGACACTGAAGCTTTCTTT
CDR3aa: CASSSLGAGDTEAFF

j_gene: TRBJ2-3
v_gene: TRBV7-9
d_gene: .
abundance: .
CDR3nt: TGTGCCAGCAGCTTACGGGGCGGGGGCACAGATACGCAGTATTTT
CDR3aa: CASSLRGGGTDTQYF

j_gene: TRBJ2-1
v_gene: TRBV28
d_gene: TRBD2
abundance: .
CDR3nt: TGTGCCAGCAGCCCCCTTTTAGCGGGGGACTACAATGAGCAGTTCTTC
CDR3aa: CASSPLLAGDYNEQFF

j_gene: TRBJ2-1
v_gene: TRBV28
d_gene: .
abundance: .
CDR3nt: TGTGCCAGCAGTTTAGTAGGGTTTTCATCCTACAATGAGCAGTTCTTC
CDR3aa: CASSLVGFSSYNEQFF

j_gene: TRBJ1-6
v_gene: TRBV27
d_gene: .
abundance: .
CDR3nt: TGTGCCAGCAGTTTAGAAGCAGGGGTGGATTCACCCCTCCACTTT
CDR3aa: CASSLEAGVDSPLHF

j_gene: TRBJ1-6
v_gene: TRBV28
d_gene: TRBD1
abundance: .
CDR3nt: TGTGCCAGCAGTTTACAGAGGGGACAGGGGGTTGGTTTT
CDR3aa: CASSLQRGQGVGF

j_gene: TRBJ1-6
v_gene: TRBV19
d_gene: .
abundance: .
CDR3nt: TGTGCCAGTAGTATAGTAGGTCCGAGGGCCCCAGCGGCTAATTCACCCCTCCACTTT
CDR3aa: CASSIVGPRAPAANSPLHF

j_gene: TRBJ1-2
v_gene: TRBV6-2/TRBV6-3
d_gene: .
abundance: .
CDR3nt: TGTGCCAGCAGTCCCGTGGTCCTATATGGCTACACCTTC
CDR3aa: CASSPVVLYGYTF

j_gene: TRBJ2-5
v_gene: TRBV29-1
d_gene: .
abundance: .
CDR3nt: TGCAGCGTTTTCAAACAAGAGACCCAGTACTTC
CDR3aa: CSVFKQETQYF

j_gene: TRBJ2-1
v_gene: TRBV7-2
d_gene: .
abundance: .
CDR3nt: TGTGCCAGCAGCTTAAACTACAATGAGCAGTTCTTC
CDR3aa: CASSLNYNEQFF

j_gene: TRBJ1-1
v_gene: TRBV29-1
d_gene: TRBD1
abundance: .
CDR3nt: TGCAGCGTGACGATAGACAGGGCTCAAGCTTTCTTT
CDR3aa: CSVTIDRAQAFF

j_gene: TRBJ1-4
v_gene: TRBV27
d_gene: .
abundance: .
CDR3nt: TGTGCCAGCAGTTTAGCAGGTGCAACTAATGAAAAACTGTTTTTT
CDR3aa: CASSLAGATNEKLFF

j_gene: TRBJ1-5
v_gene: TRBV5-4
d_gene: TRBD1
abundance: .
CDR3nt: TGTGCCAGCAGCTTGGGGACAGGGTACAATCAGCCCCAGCATTTT
CDR3aa: CASSLGTGYNQPQHF

j_gene: TRBJ1-2
v_gene: TRBV4-2
d_gene: .
abundance: .
CDR3nt: TGTGCCAGCAGCCAAGACCGCCTTTTAGGGGATGGCTACACCTTC
CDR3aa: CASSQDRLLGDGYTF

j_gene: TRBJ1-3
v_gene: TRBV7-9
d_gene: TRBD1
abundance: .
CDR3nt: TGTGCCAGCAGCAGACAGGGATCTGGAAACACCATATATTTT
CDR3aa: CASSRQGSGNTIYF

j_gene: TRBJ1-5
v_gene: TRBV4-2
d_gene: TRBD1
abundance: once
CDR3nt: TGTGCCAGCAGCCACCAGGGACAGGGTCACAATCAGCCCCAGCATTTT
CDR3aa: CASSHQGQGHNQPQHF

j_gene: TRBJ1-4
v_gene: TRBV29-1
d_gene: TRBD1
abundance: .
CDR3nt: TGCAGCGCAAAGCGCGGACAGGGGAGGAATGAAAAACTGTTTTTT
CDR3aa: CSAKRGQGRNEKLFF

j_gene: TRBJ2-1
v_gene: TRBV12-3/TRBV12-4
d_gene: .
abundance: .
CDR3nt: TGTGCCAGCACGTCGACTATGTTCAATGAGCAGTTCTTC
CDR3aa: CASTSTMFNEQFF

j_gene: TRBJ2-5
v_gene: TRBV7-3
d_gene: TRBD1
abundance: .
CDR3nt: TGTGCCAGCAGTACCGGGACAGGGGGCACGGAGACCCAGTACTTC
CDR3aa: CASSTGTGGTETQYF

j_gene: TRBJ1-2
v_gene: TRBV27
d_gene: TRBD1
abundance: .
CDR3nt: TGTGCCAGCAGTTTAAACAGGGGAAACTATGGCTACACCTTC
CDR3aa: CASSLNRGNYGYTF

j_gene: TRBJ1-1
v_gene: TRBV6-6
d_gene: .
abundance: .
CDR3nt: TGTGCCAGCAGTCCTGTGATGAACACTGAAGCTTTCTTT
CDR3aa: CASSPVMNTEAFF

j_gene: TRBJ1-2
v_gene: TRBV18
d_gene: .
abundance: .
CDR3nt: TGTGCCAGCTCACCCCAGGGCGATGGCTACACCTTC
CDR3aa: CASSPQGDGYTF

j_gene: TRBJ1-1
v_gene: TRBV7-8
d_gene: .
abundance: .
CDR3nt: TGTGCCAGCAGCTTAGCACCCGGAAGGTACACTGAAGCTTTCTTT
CDR3aa: CASSLAPGRYTEAFF

j_gene: TRBJ1-5
v_gene: TRBV7-2
d_gene: TRBD1
abundance: once
CDR3nt: TGTGCCAGCAGCTCGTTGGGGACAGGGGGAGGTCAGCCCCAGCATTTT
CDR3aa: CASSSLGTGGGQPQHF

j_gene: TRBJ1-2
v_gene: TRBV6-6
d_gene: .
abundance: .
CDR3nt: TGTGCCACCAAGGGGAGCGGACACAACTATGGCTACACCTTC
CDR3aa: CATKGSGHNYGYTF